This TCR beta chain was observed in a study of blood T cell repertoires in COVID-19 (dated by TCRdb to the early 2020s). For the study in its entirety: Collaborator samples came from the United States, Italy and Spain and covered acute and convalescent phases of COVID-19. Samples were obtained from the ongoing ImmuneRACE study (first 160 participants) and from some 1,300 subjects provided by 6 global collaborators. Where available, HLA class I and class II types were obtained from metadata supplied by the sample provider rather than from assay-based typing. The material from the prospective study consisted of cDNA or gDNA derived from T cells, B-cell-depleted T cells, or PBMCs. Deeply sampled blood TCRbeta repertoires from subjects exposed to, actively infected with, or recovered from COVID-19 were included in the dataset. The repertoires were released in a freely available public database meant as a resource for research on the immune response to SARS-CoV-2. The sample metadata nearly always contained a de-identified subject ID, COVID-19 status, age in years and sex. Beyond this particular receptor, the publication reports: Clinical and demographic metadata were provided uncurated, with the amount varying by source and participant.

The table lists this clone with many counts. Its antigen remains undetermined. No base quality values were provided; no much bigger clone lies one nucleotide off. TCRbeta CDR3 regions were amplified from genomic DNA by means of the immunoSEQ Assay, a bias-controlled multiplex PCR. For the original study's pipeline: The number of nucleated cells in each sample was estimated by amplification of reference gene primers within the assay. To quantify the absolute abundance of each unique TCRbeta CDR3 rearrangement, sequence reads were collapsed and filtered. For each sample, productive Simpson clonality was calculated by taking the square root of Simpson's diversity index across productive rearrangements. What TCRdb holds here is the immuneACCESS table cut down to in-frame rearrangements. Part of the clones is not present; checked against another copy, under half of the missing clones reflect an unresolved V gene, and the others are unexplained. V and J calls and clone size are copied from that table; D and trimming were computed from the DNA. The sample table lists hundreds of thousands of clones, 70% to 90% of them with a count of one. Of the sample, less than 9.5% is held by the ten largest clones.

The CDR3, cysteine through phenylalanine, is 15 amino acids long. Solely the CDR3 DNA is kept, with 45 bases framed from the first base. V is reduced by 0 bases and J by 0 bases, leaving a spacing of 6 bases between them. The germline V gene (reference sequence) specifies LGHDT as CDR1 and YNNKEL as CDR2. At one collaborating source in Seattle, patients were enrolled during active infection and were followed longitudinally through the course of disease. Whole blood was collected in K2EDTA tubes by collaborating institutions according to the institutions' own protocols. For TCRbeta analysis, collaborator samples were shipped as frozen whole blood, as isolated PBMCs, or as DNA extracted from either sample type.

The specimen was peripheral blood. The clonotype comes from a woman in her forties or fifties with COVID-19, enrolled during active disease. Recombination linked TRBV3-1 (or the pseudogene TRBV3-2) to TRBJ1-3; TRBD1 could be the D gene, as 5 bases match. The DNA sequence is TGTGCCAGCAGCCAAGACCAGGGCTCTGGAAACACCATATATTTT. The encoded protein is CASSQDQGSGNTIYF.